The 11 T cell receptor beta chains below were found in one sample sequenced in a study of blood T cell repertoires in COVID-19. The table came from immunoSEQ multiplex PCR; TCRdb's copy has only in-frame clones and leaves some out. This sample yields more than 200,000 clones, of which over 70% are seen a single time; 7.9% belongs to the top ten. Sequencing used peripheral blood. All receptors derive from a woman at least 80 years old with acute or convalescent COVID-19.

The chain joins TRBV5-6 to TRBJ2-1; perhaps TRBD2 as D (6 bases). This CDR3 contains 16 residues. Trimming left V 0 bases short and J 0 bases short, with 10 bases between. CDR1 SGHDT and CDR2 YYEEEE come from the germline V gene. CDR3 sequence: CASSLEGRISYNEQFF. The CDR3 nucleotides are TGTGCCAGCAGCTTGGAAGGGAGGATCTCCTACAATGAGCAGTTCTTC.

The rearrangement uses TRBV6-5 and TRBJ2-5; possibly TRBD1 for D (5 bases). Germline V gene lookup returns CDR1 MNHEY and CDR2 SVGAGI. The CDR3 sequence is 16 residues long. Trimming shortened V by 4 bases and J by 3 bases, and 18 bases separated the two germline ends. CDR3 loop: CASSSTGGRVEETQYF. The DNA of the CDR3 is TGTGCCAGCAGTTCTACAGGCGGAAGAGTGGAAGAGACCCAGTACTTC.

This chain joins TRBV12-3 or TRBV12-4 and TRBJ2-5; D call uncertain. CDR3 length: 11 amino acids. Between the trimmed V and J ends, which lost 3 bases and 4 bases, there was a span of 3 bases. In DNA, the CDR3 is TGTGCCAGCAGTTTTCTAGAGACCCAGTACTTC. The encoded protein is CASSFLETQYF.

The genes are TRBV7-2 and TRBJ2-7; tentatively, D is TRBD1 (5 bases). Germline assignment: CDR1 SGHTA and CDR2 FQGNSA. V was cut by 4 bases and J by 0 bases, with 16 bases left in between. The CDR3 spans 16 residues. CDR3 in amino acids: CASSSPLTEPSYEQYF. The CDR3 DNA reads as TGTGCCAGCAGCTCCCCCTTGACAGAGCCCTCCTACGAGCAGTACTTC.

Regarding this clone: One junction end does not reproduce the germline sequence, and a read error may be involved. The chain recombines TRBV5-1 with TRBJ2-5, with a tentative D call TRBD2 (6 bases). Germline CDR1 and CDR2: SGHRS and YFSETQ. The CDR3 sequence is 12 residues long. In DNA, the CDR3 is TGCGCCAGCAGATGGGACCGGGAGAGCCAGTACTTC. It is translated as CASRWDRESQYF.

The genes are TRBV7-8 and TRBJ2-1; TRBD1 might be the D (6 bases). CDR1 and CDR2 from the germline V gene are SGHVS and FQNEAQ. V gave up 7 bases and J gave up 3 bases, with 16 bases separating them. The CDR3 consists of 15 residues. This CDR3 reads CASTPLGQHYNEQFF. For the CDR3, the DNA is TGTGCCAGCACCCCCCTAGGACAGCACTACAATGAGCAGTTCTTC.

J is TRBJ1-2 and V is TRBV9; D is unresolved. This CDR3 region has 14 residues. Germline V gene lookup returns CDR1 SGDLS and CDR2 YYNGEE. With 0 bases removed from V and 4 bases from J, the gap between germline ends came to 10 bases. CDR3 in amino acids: CASSVDQRTYGYTF. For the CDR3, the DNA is TGTGCCAGCAGCGTAGACCAGCGAACCTATGGCTACACCTTC.

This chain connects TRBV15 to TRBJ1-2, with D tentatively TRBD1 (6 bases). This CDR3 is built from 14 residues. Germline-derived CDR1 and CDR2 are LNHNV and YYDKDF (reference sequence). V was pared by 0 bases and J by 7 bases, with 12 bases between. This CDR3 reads CATSRDRGGSGYTF. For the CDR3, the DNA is TGTGCCACCAGCAGAGACAGGGGAGGGTCTGGCTACACCTTC. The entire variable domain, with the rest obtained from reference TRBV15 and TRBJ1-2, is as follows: DAMVIQNPRYQVTQFGKPVTLSCSQTLNHNVMYWYQQKSSQAPKLLFHYYDKDFNNEADTPDNFQSRRPNTSFCFLDIRSPGLGDTAMYLCATSRDRGGSGYTFGSGTRLTVV.

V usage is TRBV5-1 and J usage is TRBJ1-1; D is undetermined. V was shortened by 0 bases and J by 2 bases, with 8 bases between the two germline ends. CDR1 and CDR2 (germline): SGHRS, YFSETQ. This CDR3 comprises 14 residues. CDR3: CASSLDPDNTEAFF. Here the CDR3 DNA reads TGCGCCAGCAGCTTGGATCCAGATAACACTGAAGCTTTCTTT.

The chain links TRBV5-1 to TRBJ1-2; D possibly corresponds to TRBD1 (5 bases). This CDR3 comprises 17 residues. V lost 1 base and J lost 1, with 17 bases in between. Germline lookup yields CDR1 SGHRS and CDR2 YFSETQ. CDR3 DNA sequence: TGCGCCAGCAGCTTGTTCGGCAGGGTGACGGATAACTATGGCTACACCTTC. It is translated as CASSLFGRVTDNYGYTF.

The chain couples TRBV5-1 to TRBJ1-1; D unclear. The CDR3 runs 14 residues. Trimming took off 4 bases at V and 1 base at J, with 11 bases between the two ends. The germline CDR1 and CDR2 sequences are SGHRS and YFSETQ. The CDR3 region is CASSSWTENTEAFF. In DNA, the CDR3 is TGCGCCAGCAGCAGCTGGACTGAGAACACTGAAGCTTTCTTT. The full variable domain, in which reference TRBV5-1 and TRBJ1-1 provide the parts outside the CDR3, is KAGVTQTPRYLIKTRGQQVTLSCSPISGHRSVSWYQQTPGQGLQFLFEYFSETQRNKGNFPGRFSGRQFSNSRSEMNVSTLELGDSALYLCASSSWTENTEAFFGQGTRLTVV.